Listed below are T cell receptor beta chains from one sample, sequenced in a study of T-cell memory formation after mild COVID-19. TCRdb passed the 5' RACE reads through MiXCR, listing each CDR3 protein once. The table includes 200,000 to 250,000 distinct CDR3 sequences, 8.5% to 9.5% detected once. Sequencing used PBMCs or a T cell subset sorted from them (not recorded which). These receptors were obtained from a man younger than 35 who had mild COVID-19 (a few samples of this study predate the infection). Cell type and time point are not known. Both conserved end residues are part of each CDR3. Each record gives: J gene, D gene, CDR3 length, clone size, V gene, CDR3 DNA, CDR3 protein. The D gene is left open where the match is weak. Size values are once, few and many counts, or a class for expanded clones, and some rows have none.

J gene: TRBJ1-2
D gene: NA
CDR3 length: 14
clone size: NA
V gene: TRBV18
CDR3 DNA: TGTGCCAGCTCACCGGGGCCAACAGGCTATGGCTACACCTTC
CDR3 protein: CASSPGPTGYGYTF

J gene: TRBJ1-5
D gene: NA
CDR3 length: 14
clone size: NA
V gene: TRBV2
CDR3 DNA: TGTGCCAGCAGGGAGGGGTATAGCAATCAGCCCCAGCATTTT
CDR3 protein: CASREGYSNQPQHF

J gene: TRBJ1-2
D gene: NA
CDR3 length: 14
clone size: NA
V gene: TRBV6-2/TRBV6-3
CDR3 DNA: TGTGCCAGCAGTGGGCACCGGGACAACTATGGCTACACCTTC
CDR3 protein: CASSGHRDNYGYTF

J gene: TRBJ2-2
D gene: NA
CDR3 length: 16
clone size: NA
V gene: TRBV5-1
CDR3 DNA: TGCGCCAGCAGCTTCATACCGCAGGGGAACACCGGGGAGCTGTTTTTT
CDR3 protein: CASSFIPQGNTGELFF

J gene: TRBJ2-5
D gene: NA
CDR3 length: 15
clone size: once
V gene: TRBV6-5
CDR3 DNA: TGTGCCAGCAGTTACGGTCCTCTGGGCCAAGAGACCCAGTACTTC
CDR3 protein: CASSYGPLGQETQYF

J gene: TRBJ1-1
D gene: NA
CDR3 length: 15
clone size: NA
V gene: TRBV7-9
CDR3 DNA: TGTGCCAGCAGCTTAGCTAACACGAGGAACACTGAAGCTTTCTTT
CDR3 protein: CASSLANTRNTEAFF

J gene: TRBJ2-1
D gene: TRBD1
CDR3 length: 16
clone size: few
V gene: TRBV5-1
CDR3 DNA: TGCGCCAGCAGCTCCGGGACAGGGGGCTTCAACAATGAGCAGTTCTTC
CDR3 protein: CASSSGTGGFNNEQFF

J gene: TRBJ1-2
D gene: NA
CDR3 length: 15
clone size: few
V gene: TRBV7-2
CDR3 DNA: TGTGCCAGCAGCCCTAATTGGTCTTCCTACTATGGCTACACCTTC
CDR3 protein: CASSPNWSSYYGYTF

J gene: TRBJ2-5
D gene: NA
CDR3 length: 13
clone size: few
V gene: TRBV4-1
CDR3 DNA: TGCGCCAGCAGCCCTGAAGAGTGGGGGACCCAGTACTTC
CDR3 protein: CASSPEEWGTQYF

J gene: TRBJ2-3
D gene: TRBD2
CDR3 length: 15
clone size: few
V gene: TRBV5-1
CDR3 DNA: TGCGCCAGCAGCCAACTAGCGGGGGGGCCACCCACGCAGTATTTT
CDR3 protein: CASSQLAGGPPTQYF

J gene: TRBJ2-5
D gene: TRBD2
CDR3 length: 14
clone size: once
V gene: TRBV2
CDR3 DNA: TGTGCCAGCAGGGGACTAGCGGGTAAAGAGACCCAGTACTTC
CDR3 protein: CASRGLAGKETQYF

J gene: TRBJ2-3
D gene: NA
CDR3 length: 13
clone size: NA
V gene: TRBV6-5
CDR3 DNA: TGTGCCAGCAGCGAGCCACTAGCAGAGACGCAGTATTTT
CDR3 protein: CASSEPLAETQYF

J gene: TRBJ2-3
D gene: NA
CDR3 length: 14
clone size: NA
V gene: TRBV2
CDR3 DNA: TGTGCCAGCAGTCGGGGGCAGAACACAGATACGCAGTATTTT
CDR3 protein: CASSRGQNTDTQYF

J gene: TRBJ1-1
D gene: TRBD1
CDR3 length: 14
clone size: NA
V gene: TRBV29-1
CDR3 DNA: TGCAGCGTTGTCTCTCAGGGGGCGGACACTGAAGCTTTCTTT
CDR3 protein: CSVVSQGADTEAFF

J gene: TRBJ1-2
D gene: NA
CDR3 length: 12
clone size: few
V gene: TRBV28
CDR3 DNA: TGTGCCAGCAGTAGCAGGGATGGCGGCTACACCTTC
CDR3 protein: CASSSRDGGYTF

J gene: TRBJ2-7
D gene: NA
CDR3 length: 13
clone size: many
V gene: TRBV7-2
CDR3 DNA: TGTGCCAGCAGCTTAGGGTCCCAAGCAGGGGAGTACTTC
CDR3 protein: CASSLGSQAGEYF

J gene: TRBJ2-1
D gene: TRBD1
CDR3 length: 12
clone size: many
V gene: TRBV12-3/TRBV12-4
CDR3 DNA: TGTGCCAGCGGGACAGGGGGGCATGAGCAGTTCTTC
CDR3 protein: CASGTGGHEQFF

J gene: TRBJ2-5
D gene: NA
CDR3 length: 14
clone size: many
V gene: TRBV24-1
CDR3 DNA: TGTGCCACCAGTGTCTCGGGGGCCCAAGAGACCCAGTACTTC
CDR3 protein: CATSVSGAQETQYF

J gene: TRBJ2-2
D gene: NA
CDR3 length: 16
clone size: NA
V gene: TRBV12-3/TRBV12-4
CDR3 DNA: TGTGCCAGCAGTCCCTCGACGAAGCGAGCCACCGGGGAGCTGTTTTTT
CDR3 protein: CASSPSTKRATGELFF

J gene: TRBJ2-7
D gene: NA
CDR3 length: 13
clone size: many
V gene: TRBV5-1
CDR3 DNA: TGCGCCAGCAGCGGGACGACAGGACCTCGGCAGTACTTC
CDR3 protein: CASSGTTGPRQYF

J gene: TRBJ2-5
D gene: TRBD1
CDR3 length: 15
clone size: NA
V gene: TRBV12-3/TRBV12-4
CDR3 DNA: TGTGCCAGCAGGCGTAACAGGGGGCTGGGGGAGACCCAGTACTTC
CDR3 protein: CASRRNRGLGETQYF

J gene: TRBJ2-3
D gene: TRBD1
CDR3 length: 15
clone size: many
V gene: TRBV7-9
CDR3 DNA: TGTGCCAGCAGCTTGCAGGGGGAAAGCACAGATACGCAGTATTTT
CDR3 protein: CASSLQGESTDTQYF

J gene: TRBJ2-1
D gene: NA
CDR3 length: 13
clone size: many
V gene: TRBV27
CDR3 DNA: TGTGCCAGCAGTTTCCGGGGATACAATGAGCAGTTCTTC
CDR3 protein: CASSFRGYNEQFF

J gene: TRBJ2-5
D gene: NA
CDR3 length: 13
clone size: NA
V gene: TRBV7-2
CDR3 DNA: TGTGCCAGCAGCCTCTCGTGGGAAGAGACCCAGTACTTC
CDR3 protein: CASSLSWEETQYF

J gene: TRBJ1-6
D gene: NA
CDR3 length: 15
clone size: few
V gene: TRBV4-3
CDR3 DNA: TGCGCCAGCAGCCAGCAGTGGCAGGAAAATTCACCCCTCCACTTT
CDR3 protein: CASSQQWQENSPLHF

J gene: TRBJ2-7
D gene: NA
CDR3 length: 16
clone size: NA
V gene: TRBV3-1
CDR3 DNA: TGTGCCAGCAGCCTTGGTGAGAGGTCAAAACTGGGAGAGCAGTACTTC
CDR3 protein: CASSLGERSKLGEQYF

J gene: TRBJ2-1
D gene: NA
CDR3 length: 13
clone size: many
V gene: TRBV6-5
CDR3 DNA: TGTGCCAGCAGTGGGGTTAGGGGCAATGAGCAGTTCTTC
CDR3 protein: CASSGVRGNEQFF

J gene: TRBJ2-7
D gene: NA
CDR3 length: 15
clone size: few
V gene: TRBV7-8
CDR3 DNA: TGTGCCAGCAGCCAGGCCGGGACCGCCTCCTACGAGCAGTACTTC
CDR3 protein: CASSQAGTASYEQYF

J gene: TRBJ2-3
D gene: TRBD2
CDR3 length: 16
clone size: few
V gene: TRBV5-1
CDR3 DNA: TGCGCCAGCAGCTCGACGCTAGCGGGGCGGGGAGATACGCAGTATTTT
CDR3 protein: CASSSTLAGRGDTQYF

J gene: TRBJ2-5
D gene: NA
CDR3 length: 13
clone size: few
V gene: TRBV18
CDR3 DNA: TGTGCCAGCTCCATATCAGCGTCAGAGACCCAGTACTTC
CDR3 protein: CASSISASETQYF

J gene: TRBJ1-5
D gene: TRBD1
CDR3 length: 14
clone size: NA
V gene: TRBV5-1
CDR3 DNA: TGCGCCAGCAGTCCCGGGACAGGGGATCAGCCCCAGCATTTT
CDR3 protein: CASSPGTGDQPQHF

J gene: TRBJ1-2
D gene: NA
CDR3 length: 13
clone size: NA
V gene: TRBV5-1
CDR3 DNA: TGCGCCAGCAGTTTCGACGTAAACTATGGCTACACCTTC
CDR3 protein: CASSFDVNYGYTF

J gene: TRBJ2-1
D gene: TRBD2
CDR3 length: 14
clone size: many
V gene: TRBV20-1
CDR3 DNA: TGCAGTGCTCCGACTAGCGGGGGGGCTAATGAGCAGTTCTTC
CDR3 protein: CSAPTSGGANEQFF

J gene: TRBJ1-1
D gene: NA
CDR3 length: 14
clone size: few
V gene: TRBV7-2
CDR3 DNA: TGTGCCAGCAGCTTGAGTTCCAGGAACACTGAAGCTTTCTTT
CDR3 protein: CASSLSSRNTEAFF

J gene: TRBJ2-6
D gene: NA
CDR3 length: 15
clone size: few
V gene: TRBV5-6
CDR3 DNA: TGTGCCAGCAGCATCGGCCACTCTGGGGCCAACGTCCTGACTTTC
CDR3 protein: CASSIGHSGANVLTF

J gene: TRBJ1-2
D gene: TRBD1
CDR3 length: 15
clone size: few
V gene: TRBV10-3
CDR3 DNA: TGTGCCATCAGTGAGTCGACAGGGAGCGACTATGGCTACACCTTC
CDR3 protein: CAISESTGSDYGYTF

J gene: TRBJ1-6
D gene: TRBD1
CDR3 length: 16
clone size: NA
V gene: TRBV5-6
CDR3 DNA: TGTGCCAGCAGCTTGGGATTCCGGGACAGAAGTTTCCCCCTCAACTTT
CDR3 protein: CASSLGFRDRSFPLNF

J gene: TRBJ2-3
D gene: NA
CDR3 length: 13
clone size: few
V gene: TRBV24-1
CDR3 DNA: TGTGCCACCAGTAACGGGACTCCGGATACGCAGTATTTT
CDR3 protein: CATSNGTPDTQYF

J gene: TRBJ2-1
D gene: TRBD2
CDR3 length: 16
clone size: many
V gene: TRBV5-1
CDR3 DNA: TGCGCCAGCAGCTTGGCCGGACTAGCGGGGGGGAATGAGCAGTTCTTC
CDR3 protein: CASSLAGLAGGNEQFF

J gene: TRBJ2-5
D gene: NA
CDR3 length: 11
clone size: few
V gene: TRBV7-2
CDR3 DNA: TGTGCCAGCAGGCTGGCAGAGACCCAGTACTTC
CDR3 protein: CASRLAETQYF

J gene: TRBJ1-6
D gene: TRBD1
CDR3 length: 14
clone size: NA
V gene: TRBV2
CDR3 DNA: TGTGCCAGCAGGGCGACAGGGGGCTACTCACCCCTCCACTTT
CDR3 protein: CASRATGGYSPLHF